This T cell receptor (beta chain) was recovered during a study of blood T cells in healthy people across ages. Through a sample-barcoded 5' primer and a J-beta primer mix, a second PCR was run for roughly 6 to 12 cycles. Each cDNA molecule, via a template-switch adaptor with 12 random nucleotides, was tagged. TCRdb used MiXCR to reprocess the 5' RACE reads, holding one entry per CDR3 protein. This table holds some 710,000 distinct CDR3 sequences, about 20% found once. CDR1 and CDR2 from the germline V gene are SEHNR and FQNEAQ (reference sequence). Trimming cost V 5 bases and J 3 bases, with 16 bases left between them. The CDR3 sequence is 16 residues long.

The V gene is TRBV7-9, the J gene TRBJ1-4; D gene uncertain. The source is a man in his 70s in good health. Sequenced sample: blood. This chain's CDR3 is CASSLPGASSNEKLFF. In DNA form, the CDR3 reads TGTGCCAGCAGCCTTCCCGGCGCGTCTTCTAATGAAAAACTGTTTTTT.